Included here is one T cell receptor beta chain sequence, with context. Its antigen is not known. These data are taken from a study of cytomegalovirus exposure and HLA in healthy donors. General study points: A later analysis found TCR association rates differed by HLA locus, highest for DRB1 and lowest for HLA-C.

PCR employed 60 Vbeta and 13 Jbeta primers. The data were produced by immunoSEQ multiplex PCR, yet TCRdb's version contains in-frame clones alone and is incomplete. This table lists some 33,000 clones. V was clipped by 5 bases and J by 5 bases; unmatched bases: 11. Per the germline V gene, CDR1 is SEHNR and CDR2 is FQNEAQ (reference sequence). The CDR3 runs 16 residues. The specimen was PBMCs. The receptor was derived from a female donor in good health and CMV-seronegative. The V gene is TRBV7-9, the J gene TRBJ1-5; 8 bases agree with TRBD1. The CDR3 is CASSQPIGQGYQPQHF. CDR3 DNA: TGTGCCAGCAGCCAACCGATTGGACAGGGATATCAGCCCCAGCATTTT.